This TCR beta chain came from a study of cytomegalovirus exposure and HLA in healthy donors. Germline values: CDR1 SGHTA, CDR2 FQGNSA. The CDR3 sequence is 16 residues long. Trimming at V came to 2 bases and at J to 5 bases, leaving 8 bases not matched to a gene. Primers: 60 Vbeta forward and 13 Jbeta reverse. Assay used: immunoSEQ multiplex PCR; TCRdb lists only in-frame clones, some missing. The table includes about 170,000 clones, over 80% detected once. Sample: PBMCs. This chain uses TRBV7-2 with TRBJ2-5; 10 bases fit TRBD2. This receptor was obtained from a boy between 2 and 15 years old in good health and CMV-seronegative. The CDR3 region is CASSLSSGRAGETQYF. The CDR3 DNA sequence: TGTGCCAGCAGCTTAAGCAGCGGGAGGGCAGGGGAGACCCAGTACTTC.